This paragraph reports one T cell receptor beta chain. No cognate antigen has been identified for it. Per-base quality was not reported, and no clone a single base away is much larger than it. The record originates from a study of blood T cell repertoires in COVID-19 (dated by TCRdb to 2019 to 2021). Describing the broader study: The collaborator samples originated in the United States, Italy and Spain and spanned the acute and convalescent phases of COVID-19. The prospective study material was composed of cDNA or gDNA derived from T cells, B-cell-depleted T cells, or PBMCs. Subjects who had been exposed to COVID-19, were actively infected with it, or had recovered from it provided the deeply sampled blood TCRbeta repertoires that made up the dataset. Sample metadata almost always included a de-identified subject ID, COVID-19 status, age in years and sex. The samples were drawn from two sources: the first 160 participants of the ongoing ImmuneRACE study, and over 1,000 subjects contributed by 6 global collaborators. A freely available public database, intended as a resource for researchers studying the immune response to SARS-CoV-2, is where the repertoires were released. HLA class I and class II types, where available, came from metadata supplied by the sample provider rather than from assay-based typing.

The immunoSEQ Assay, a bias-controlled multiplex PCR, was used to amplify TCRbeta CDR3 regions from genomic DNA. As for the original processing: Within the assay, amplification of reference gene primers was used to estimate how many nucleated cells each sample contained. To quantify the absolute abundance of each unique TCRbeta CDR3 rearrangement, sequence reads were collapsed and filtered. For each sample, productive Simpson clonality was calculated as the square root of Simpson's diversity index over productive rearrangements. TCRdb mirrors the immuneACCESS table, restricted to in-frame sequences. Some clones are absent from its copies; in checked studies, under half trace to an unresolved V gene, and the reason for the others is unknown. The V and J calls and clone size were taken over from that table, and D and trimming were inferred from the DNA. Recorded for this sample are 37,000 or so clones; 90% of them occurred a single time. The top ten hold about an eighth of the sample.

Collaborating institutions collected whole blood in K2EDTA tubes following their own protocols. For TCRbeta analysis, collaborator samples were shipped as frozen whole blood, as isolated PBMCs, or as DNA extracted from either sample type. General conclusions and limits of the study: Clinical and demographic metadata were provided uncurated, with the amount varying by source and participant.

The sequenced sample was peripheral blood. This clonotype originated in a man aged 65 to 79 with acute or convalescent COVID-19.

The DNA sequence follows: TGTGCCACAGGAGGACAGGGGGCAGCTGGGGCCAACGTCCTGACTTTC. Protein translation: CATGGQGAAGANVLTF. The rearranged segments are TRBV24-1 and TRBJ2-6, with 11 bases aligning to TRBD1. Trimmed from V: 10 bases; trimmed from J: 2 bases; junction bases lacking a gene match: 6. From its cysteine to its phenylalanine, the CDR3 spans 16 amino acids. The retained sequence is limited to the CDR3, 48 bases, with the frame set at the first base. Looking up the germline V gene yields CDR1 KGHDR and CDR2 SFDVKD.